What follows are 25 T cell receptor beta chains derived from one specimen sequenced in a study of blood T cell repertoires in COVID-19. Produced via immunoSEQ multiplex PCR; TCRdb's table is partial and in-frame only. The sample records roughly 250,000 clones, 82% being singletons. The sample taken for sequencing was peripheral blood. These TCRs come from a woman aged 80 or over with active or convalescent COVID-19.

Here the CDR3 reads CASSINRAGSPLHF. The DNA of the CDR3 is TGTGCCAGTAGTATCAACAGGGCCGGTTCACCCCTCCACTTT. This chain joins TRBV19 and TRBJ1-6; the D gene is possibly TRBD1 (6 bases). CDR1 and CDR2 (germline): LNHDA, SQIVND (reference sequence). The V end lost 3 bases, the J end lost 9 bases, and 12 bases lay between the germline ends. The CDR3 has 14 residues.

In this sample, this clone turned up once. Distinct nucleotide sequences in the sample also encode this CDR3. The J gene is TRBJ1-2, the V gene TRBV12-3 or TRBV12-4; 7 bases map to TRBD1. The length of the CDR3 is 13 residues. V lost 5 bases to trimming and J lost 4 bases; unmatched junction nucleotides: 4. The CDR3: CASSPDRLYGYTF. The CDR3 DNA reads as TGTGCCAGCAGTCCGGACAGGCTCTATGGCTACACCTTC.

CDR3 residues: CASSSIGQGTTPLHF. The CDR3 coding sequence is TGCGCCAGCAGCTCGATAGGACAGGGAACAACACCCCTCCACTTT. V usage is TRBV5-1 and J usage is TRBJ1-6; 8 bases are a match to TRBD1. Germline CDR1 reads SGHRS; CDR2 reads YFSETQ. V gave up 3 bases and J gave up 11 bases; unmatched junction bases: 10. The CDR3 runs 15 residues.

This chain's CDR3 is CASNSWGGQETQYF. CDR3 bases: TGTGCCAGCAATTCCTGGGGGGGACAAGAGACCCAGTACTTC. This sequence joins TRBV2 and TRBJ2-5, with 7 nucleotides matching TRBD2. The CDR3 is 14 amino acids. CDR1 is SNHLY and CDR2 is FYNNEI in the germline V gene. Unmatched junction bases numbered 7, after V lost 7 bases and J lost 2 bases.

The V and J genes are TRBV29-1 and TRBJ2-5, with 14 bases fitting TRBD2. The CDR3 is made up of 14 amino acids. Trimming took 5 bases from V and 7 from J; bases not matched to a gene: 6. Looked up from germline, CDR1 is SQVTM and CDR2 is ANQGSEA. The CDR3 coding sequence is TGCAGCGTTCGGACTAGCGGGGGGCAGGGGACCCAGTACTTC. This encodes CSVRTSGGQGTQYF.

This clone turned up a few times. The V and J genes are TRBV2 and TRBJ1-4; D is perhaps TRBD1 (5 bases). The CDR3 extends over 15 amino acids. CDR1 SNHLY and CDR2 FYNNEI come from the germline V gene. The V end lost 7 bases, the J end lost 5 bases, and 17 bases lay between the germline ends. The CDR3 here is CASNRPGRENEKLFF. The CDR3 DNA is TGTGCCAGCAACAGACCGGGACGGGAGAATGAAAAACTGTTTTTT.

V and J are TRBV2 and TRBJ2-5, with no clear D. This CDR3 region has 13 residues. Germline V gene lookup returns CDR1 SNHLY and CDR2 FYNNEI. V was clipped by 3 bases and J by 2 bases, with 7 bases between them. CDR3 region: CASSDLTQETQYF. The DNA of the CDR3 is TGTGCCAGCAGTGATTTAACTCAAGAGACCCAGTACTTC.

This clone was counted a few times. The chain links TRBV19 to TRBJ1-5; unclear D gene. CDR3 length: 13 amino acids. V lost 7 bases and J lost 2, with 9 bases in between. Germline loops: CDR1 LNHDA, CDR2 SQIVND (reference sequence). CDR3: CASKTRGNQPQHF. The CDR3 DNA is TGTGCCAGTAAAACCCGGGGCAATCAGCCCCAGCATTTT.

V usage is TRBV18 and J usage is TRBJ1-4; 7 nucleotides align to TRBD1. Germline CDR1 is KGHSH and CDR2 is LQKENI. J was trimmed by 7 bases and V by 3 bases; bases with no gene match: 8. This CDR3 is 15 amino acids long. The CDR3 region is CASSPTGVGSEKLFF. The CDR3 DNA sequence: TGTGCCAGCTCACCCACAGGGGTCGGGAGTGAAAAACTGTTTTTT.

As to this clone: The sample holds other DNA sequences that translate to the same CDR3. This rearrangement joins TRBV18 to TRBJ2-2, with D tentatively TRBD2 (6 bases). Trimming stripped 3 bases from V and 0 bases from J, with 14 bases between. The CDR3 runs to 17 residues. Germline-derived CDR1 and CDR2 are KGHSH and LQKENI. CDR3 in DNA: TGTGCCAGCTCACCGGAGGGGAAGGGTTCGAACACCGGGGAGCTGTTTTTT. As protein: CASSPEGKGSNTGELFF.

The rearrangement links TRBV5-8 to TRBJ2-5, with TRBD2 matching 14 bases. The germline V gene has CDR1 SGHTS and CDR2 YDEGEE. The CDR3 covers 17 residues. Losses at the gene ends were 4 bases for V and 4 bases for J; bases not matched to a gene: 9. The CDR3 region has the DNA TGTGCCAGCAGCACCGGGACTAGCGGGAGATCAGGAGAGACCCAGTACTTC. It is translated as CASSTGTSGRSGETQYF.

The J gene is TRBJ2-5, the V gene TRBV5-4; 8 nucleotides agree with TRBD2. Per the germline V gene, CDR1 is SGHNT and CDR2 is YYREEE (reference sequence). V trimming: 1 base; J trimming: 5 bases; junction bases outside the gene matches: 4. The CDR3 covers 14 residues. In DNA form, the CDR3 reads TGTGCCAGCAGCTTGACGGGAGGGCTTGAGACCCAGTACTTC. Protein sequence: CASSLTGGLETQYF.

This clone was detected ten times or more. The V gene is TRBV6-5, the J gene TRBJ1-1, with D perhaps TRBD1 (6 bases). The CDR3 covers 15 residues. V was clipped by 11 bases and J by 3 bases, with 22 bases between them. CDR1 is MNHEY, CDR2 SVGAGI, per germline. For the CDR3, the DNA is TGTGCCGGAAGACGACAGGACGGTTGGGACACTGAAGCTTTCTTT. This sequence encodes CAGRRQDGWDTEAFF.

The chain carries TRBV6-5 and TRBJ1-6, with 7 bases fitting TRBD1. With 6 bases clipped from V and 5 bases from J, the junction kept 7 bases outside the gene matches. Germline CDR1 reads MNHEY; CDR2 reads SVGAGI. This CDR3 region has 15 residues. CDR3 in DNA: TGTGCCAGCAGCGTACAAGACAGGGATAATTCACCCCTCCACTTT. Translating gives CASSVQDRDNSPLHF.

The rearrangement joins TRBV7-2 to TRBJ1-1; D is perhaps TRBD1 (5 bases). The V and J ends lost 5 bases and 0 bases respectively, with 13 bases between them. This CDR3 comprises 15 residues. Germline CDR1 is SGHTA and CDR2 is FQGNSA. The CDR3 DNA reads TGTGCCAGCAGCCCGGGGGGAGGGCTGAACACTGAAGCTTTCTTT. This encodes CASSPGGGLNTEAFF.

The chain recombines TRBV19 with TRBJ2-4, with D possibly being TRBD1 (5 bases). The CDR3 consists of 14 residues. V was pared by 5 bases and J by 4 bases, with 12 bases between. Germline assignment: CDR1 LNHDA and CDR2 SQIVND (reference sequence). The CDR3, as DNA: TGTGCCAGTAGTTCAGTCGACAGTAAAAACATTCAGTACTTC. The encoded protein is CASSSVDSKNIQYF.

The chain joins TRBV28 to TRBJ1-5; unclear D gene. Germline-derived CDR1 and CDR2 are MDHEN and SYDVKM. V was shortened by 8 bases and J by 4 bases, with 18 bases between the two germline ends. This CDR3 region has 15 residues. The CDR3: CASYGRGSGNQPQHF. The CDR3, as DNA: TGTGCCAGCTACGGGCGGGGTAGCGGTAATCAGCCCCAGCATTTT.

This rearrangement joins TRBV10-3 to TRBJ1-4, with 8 bases identical to TRBD1. V lost 6 bases to trimming and J lost 7 bases; unmatched junction nucleotides: 4. This CDR3 has 13 residues. CDR1 and CDR2 from the germline V gene are ENHRY and SYGVKD. The CDR3 DNA follows: TGTGCCATCAGGGAAGGGACAGGTGAAAAACTGTTTTTT. Translation gives CAIREGTGEKLFF.

Note on this clone: This specimen includes other DNA sequences encoding the same CDR3. The chain has TRBV20-1 and TRBJ1-1; D uncertain. Germline V gives CDR1 DFQATT, CDR2 SNEGSKA (reference sequence). V was pared by 7 bases and J by 6 bases, with 12 bases between. The CDR3 contains 11 residues. CDR3 region: CSGLKMSEAFF. In nucleotides, the CDR3 is TGCAGTGGACTTAAGATGTCTGAAGCTTTCTTT.

This chain connects TRBV7-2 to TRBJ1-2, with a possible D match to TRBD1 (6 bases). Germline values: CDR1 SGHTA, CDR2 FQGNSA. The CDR3 runs 14 residues. Trimming stripped 0 bases from V and 8 bases from J, with 13 bases between. The CDR3 loop reads CASSLAGGRDGYTF. DNA of the CDR3: TGTGCCAGCAGCTTAGCTGGGGGCCGGGACGGCTACACCTTC.

The CDR3 protein is CASSVRGGTDTQYF. DNA for the CDR3: TGTGCCAGCAGTGTTCGGGGGGGCACAGATACGCAGTATTTT. The chain has TRBV25-1 and TRBJ2-3; 7 bases match TRBD2. The CDR3 loop spans 14 amino acids. With 4 bases clipped from V and 1 base from J, the junction kept 2 bases outside the gene matches. Looked up from germline, CDR1 is MGHDK and CDR2 is SYGVNS.

The genes are TRBV30 and TRBJ1-6, with D tentatively TRBD1 (5 bases). V lost 7 bases and J 7 bases, leaving 14 bases between the germline ends. The length of the CDR3 is 13 residues. Looked up from germline, CDR1 is GTSNPN and CDR2 is SVGIG (reference sequence). CDR3 DNA: TGTGCCTACTTGGGGCAGGCCAATTCACCCCTCCACTTT. Its translation: CAYLGQANSPLHF.

The J gene is TRBJ2-3, the V gene TRBV20-1; TRBD2 agrees at 7 bases. CDR3 length: 15 residues. Germline CDR1 reads DFQATT; CDR2 reads SNEGSKA (reference sequence). The J segment lost 1 base and the V segment lost 3 bases, leaving 7 bases of the junction unmatched. The CDR3 DNA reads as TGCAGTGCTAGTGCTGTCCGGGGGGGCACAGATACGCAGTATTTT. Protein: CSASAVRGGTDTQYF.

This clone has only a few counts. The chain uses TRBV5-1 and TRBJ2-2; 12 bases agree with TRBD2. CDR3 length: 16 amino acids. The trim removed 4 bases at V and 7 bases at J, leaving 8 bases unmatched. Germline lookup yields CDR1 SGHRS and CDR2 YFSETQ. The CDR3 spells CASSDTSGGKIGELFF. CDR3 bases: TGCGCCAGCAGCGATACTAGCGGGGGGAAGATCGGGGAGCTGTTTTTT.

V is TRBV29-1 and J is TRBJ1-3, with 8 bases matching TRBD1. Germline CDR1 SQVTM, CDR2 ANQGSEA. J lost 2 bases, V lost 5 bases, and 8 bases had no gene match. This CDR3 contains 15 residues. This CDR3 reads CSVRTGSNAGNTIYF. The CDR3 DNA sequence: TGCAGCGTTCGGACAGGGAGCAACGCTGGAAACACCATATATTTT.